The 8 T cell receptor beta chains presented below share a single source sample, sequenced in a study of PD-1 blockade in classical Hodgkin lymphoma. Profiled with immunoSEQ multiplex PCR; TCRdb holds only in-frame clones, not every one. Of about 21,000 clones in the sample, approximately 70% were seen once. Relapse was seen in all patients after autologous stem cell transplantation, and brentuximab vedotin exposure was variable. Sequencing used peripheral blood mononuclear cells (PBMCs), obtained at baseline. The receptor source for this set is a human donor with classical Hodgkin lymphoma.

This chain links TRBV13 with TRBJ2-5; no firm D call. The CDR3 has 11 amino acids. Germline V lookup: CDR1 PRHDT, CDR2 FYEKMQ (reference sequence). Trimming took off 1 base at V and 3 bases at J, with 0 bases between the two ends. The CDR3 DNA sequence: TGTGCCAGCAGCTTAGAAGAGACCCAGTACTTC. This encodes CASSLEETQYF.

The rearrangement links TRBV9 to TRBJ2-2; D gene ambiguous. The CDR3 spans 14 residues. V shed 0 bases and J shed 1 base, with 4 bases lying between them. Germline CDR1 SGDLS, CDR2 YYNGEE. The CDR3 DNA sequence: TGTGCCAGCAGCGTAGTGGGGAACACCGGGGAGCTGTTTTTT. Residues: CASSVVGNTGELFF.

This chain connects TRBV15 to TRBJ2-2; 12 bases match TRBD2. Trimming cost V 4 bases and J 7 bases; bases outside gene matches: 4. The CDR3 has 15 residues. The germline CDR1 and CDR2 sequences are LNHNV and YYDKDF (reference sequence). Written as DNA, the CDR3 is TGTGCCACCAGCACTAGCGGGAGGGGTAACGGGGAGCTGTTTTTT. It translates to CATSTSGRGNGELFF.

The J gene is TRBJ2-7, the V gene TRBV7-9; 9 bases are a match to TRBD1. This CDR3 contains 15 residues. The germline V gene encodes CDR1 SEHNR and CDR2 FQNEAQ (reference sequence). V lost 1 base, J lost 3 bases, and 4 bases stayed unmatched. The DNA for the CDR3 is TGTGCCAGCAGCTTAGAGACAGGGGGTCTCTACGAGCAGTACTTC. Residues: CASSLETGGLYEQYF.

This clone was picked up one time. The rearrangement uses TRBV4-2 and TRBJ1-4, with TRBD1 identical over 10 bases. Trimming took 1 base from V and 10 from J; bases not matched to a gene: 9. The CDR3 sequence is 16 residues long. The germline CDR1 and CDR2 sequences are LGHNA and YNFKEQ. In DNA form, the CDR3 reads TGTGCCAGCAGCCAAGGAAACCGGGACAGGGGAGGAAAACTGTTTTTT. Residues: CASSQGNRDRGGKLFF.

This clone has a single count. The V gene is TRBV6-9, the J gene TRBJ2-7; TRBD1 is a possible D gene (5 bases). The length of the CDR3 is 14 residues. Trimming stripped 5 bases from V and 4 bases from J, with 15 bases between. Germline CDR1 and CDR2: MNHGY and SVAAGI. In DNA, the CDR3 is TGTGCCAGCAGTGCCCAGGGCCCCCAATACGAGCAGTACTTC. Its translation is CASSAQGPQYEQYF.

The V call is TRBV29-1, the J call TRBJ2-1; possibly TRBD1 or TRBD2 for D (5 bases each). CDR3 length: 17 residues. Looked up from germline, CDR1 is SQVTM and CDR2 is ANQGSEA. V was trimmed by 0 bases and J by 6 bases, leaving 21 bases between them. This CDR3 reads CSVEEVGGFSSGNEQFF. In DNA, the CDR3 is TGCAGCGTTGAAGAGGTTGGGGGATTTTCATCAGGCAATGAGCAGTTCTTC.

This clone was observed once. V usage is TRBV2 and J usage is TRBJ2-2; D is perhaps TRBD2 (6 bases). This CDR3 has 15 amino acids. Germline-derived CDR1 and CDR2 are SNHLY and FYNNEI. V shed 3 bases and J shed 5 bases, with 13 bases lying between them. CDR3 coding DNA: TGTGCCAGCAGTGAGGAGGGCCGCGGAACCGGGGAGCTGTTTTTT. As protein: CASSEEGRGTGELFF.